The present T cell receptor beta chain was sequenced within a study of response to subunit inactivated influenza vaccine (dated by TCRdb to 2016 to 2019). In terms of the full investigation: Deep quantitative profiling of the T cell receptor repertoire was used in the study to follow responses to a trivalent subunit inactivated influenza vaccine. Beyond this particular receptor, the publication reports: The authors suggested that each seasonal influenza vaccination may recruit only a limited number of new T cells.

Spanning cysteine to phenylalanine, the CDR3 consists of 15 amino acids. Only the CDR3 part of the read is kept: 45 bases, read in frame from the first base. The germline V gene (reference sequence) sets CDR1 to LNHNV and CDR2 to YYDKDF. The trim is 0 bases for V and 4 bases for J, with a gap of 10 bases between the germline ends. The library was produced with RT-PCR. Data came from an Illumina HiSeq 2500. Clones were called with MiXCR by TCRdb after fastp trimmed the public reads at Q25, and only in-frame beta chains were retained. Each entry merges the rows of one CDR3 protein and shows their most common DNA and genes. The sample records some 540,000 distinct CDR3 sequences, 20% to 25% of which are singletons. The ten most abundant clones make up 2.5% to 3% of the sample. This clonotype was picked up many times. Which antigen it targets is not known. No base-level quality is on record; no much larger clone is a single base apart.

The same data also contributed to another study, on T cells expressing NK-cell markers. The second source states: 5'RACE template switching, by which a universal primer site and unique molecular identifiers were added, was used to make TCR beta cDNA libraries. In sorted CD3+CD56+NKG2C+, CD3+CD56+NKG2C- and CD3+CD56-NKG2C+ T-cell subsets from about eight donors, TCR beta-chain repertoires were profiled. Among the eight sequenced donors, only one was HCMV-seronegative, while the other seven were HCMV-seropositive. In several experiments an anti-gammadeltaTCR antibody was added to restrict sorting to alphabetaTCR-expressing T cells. In over five donors, the dominant CD3+CD56+NKG2C+ clonotypes were among the top 10 CD8+ clonotypes and accounted for roughly 1.0-7.0% of CD8+ T cells. Those dominant clonotypes were again the most abundant among CD3+CD56-NKG2C+ cells in several donors, at about 25-65%. Whether the expanded NKG2C-expressing T cell clones were specific for HCMV antigens was left unclear. Randomly selected healthy volunteers, three men and five women, were used as the eight sequenced donors. A commercial ELISA kit detecting HCMV-specific IgG in serum was used to determine HCMV serostatus. Peripheral blood mononuclear cells were isolated from blood by Ficoll density gradient centrifugation. CD4+ and CD8+ T cells were isolated from PBMC by magnetic immunoseparation with Miltenyi isolation kits. cDNA synthesis was primed from the TCR beta constant segment, followed by two successive PCR amplification steps. Libraries were sequenced as 2 x 150 bp reads on Illumina HiSeq 2000/2500, MiSeq or NextSeq. MIGEC was used to demultiplex reads and group reads by UMI, and MiTCR was used to assemble and quantify clonotypes. To exclude erroneous sequences, only TCR cDNA sequences supported by at least two reads were retained. The tcR package was used for downstream repertoire analysis, and clonotypes were matched across fractions by CDR3 nucleotide sequence plus V segment. VDJmatch was used to annotate antigen specificity against VDJdb, with one amino acid substitution in CDR3 permitted.

The sequence links TRBV15 to TRBJ1-5; no D segment can be confidently identified. This sequence originates from a man between 50 and 59 years old who received an inactivated influenza vaccine. Donor details come from another sample of the same person, matched by shared clones. Sample: CD4+ T cells sorted from PBMCs, taken roughly 12 days after vaccination. The CDR3 has the sequence CATSRDPYSNQPQHF. The DNA is TGTGCCACCAGCAGAGATCCCTACAGTAATCAGCCCCAGCATTTT. When the CDR3 is completed using the reference TRBV15 and TRBJ1-5 genes on either side, the full variable domain is DAMVIQNPRYQVTQFGKPVTLSCSQTLNHNVMYWYQQKSSQAPKLLFHYYDKDFNNEADTPDNFQSRRPNTSFCFLDIRSPGLGDTAMYLCATSRDPYSNQPQHFGDGTRLSIL.